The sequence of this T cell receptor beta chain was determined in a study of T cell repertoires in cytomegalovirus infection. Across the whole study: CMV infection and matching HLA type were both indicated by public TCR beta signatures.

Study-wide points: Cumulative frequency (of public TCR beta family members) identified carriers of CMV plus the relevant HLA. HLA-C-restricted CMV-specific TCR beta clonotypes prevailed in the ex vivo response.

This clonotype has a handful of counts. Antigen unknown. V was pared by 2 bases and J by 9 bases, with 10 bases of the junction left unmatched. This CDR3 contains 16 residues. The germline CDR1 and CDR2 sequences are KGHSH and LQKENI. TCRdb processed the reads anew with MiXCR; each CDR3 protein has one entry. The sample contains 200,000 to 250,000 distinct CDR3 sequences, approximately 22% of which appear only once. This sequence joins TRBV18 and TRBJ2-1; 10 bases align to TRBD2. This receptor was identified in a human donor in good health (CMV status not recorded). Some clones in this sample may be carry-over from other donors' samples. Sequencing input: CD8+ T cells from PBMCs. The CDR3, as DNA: TGTGCCAGCTCACCAGGAAGCGGGACTAGCGTGCCTGAGCAGTTCTTC. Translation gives CASSPGSGTSVPEQFF.